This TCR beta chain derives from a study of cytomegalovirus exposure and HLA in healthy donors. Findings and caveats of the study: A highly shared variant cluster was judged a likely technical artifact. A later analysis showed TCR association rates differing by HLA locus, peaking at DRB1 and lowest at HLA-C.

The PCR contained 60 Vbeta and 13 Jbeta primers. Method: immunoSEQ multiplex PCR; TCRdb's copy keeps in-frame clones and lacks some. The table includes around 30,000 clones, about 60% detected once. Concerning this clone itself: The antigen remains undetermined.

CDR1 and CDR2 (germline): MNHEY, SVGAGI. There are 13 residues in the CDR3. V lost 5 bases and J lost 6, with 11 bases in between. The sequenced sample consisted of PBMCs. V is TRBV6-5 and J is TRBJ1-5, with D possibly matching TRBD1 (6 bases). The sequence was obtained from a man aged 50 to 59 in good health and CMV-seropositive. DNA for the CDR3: TGTGCCAGCAGTCGACAGGAAGGTCAGCCCCAGCATTTT. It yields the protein CASSRQEGQPQHF.